The 24 T cell receptor beta chains in this list originate from one sample, sequenced in a study of identical twins. Via MiXCR, TCRdb re-called the 5' RACE reads, giving one row per CDR3 protein. This repertoire shows hundreds of thousands of distinct CDR3 sequences, 20% to 25% found once; its top ten account for roughly 4%. These data also featured in a second study, about T cells expressing NK-cell markers.

The sequenced sample consisted of PBMCs. These receptors all stem from a woman between 18 and 30 years old in good health.

This clonotype was observed a handful of times. The chain has TRBV7-2 and TRBJ2-5; D gene uncertain. This CDR3 has 13 amino acids. CDR1 SGHTA and CDR2 FQGNSA come from the germline V gene. Trimming took 3 bases from V and 3 from J, leaving 8 bases between them. CDR3 bases: TGTGCCAGCAGCTTGGAATGGAAAGAGACCCAGTACTTC. Translated, it gives CASSLEWKETQYF.

This clonotype showed up just a few times. V usage is TRBV6-1 and J usage is TRBJ2-4; D uncertain. The CDR3 totals 13 residues. Germline CDR1 is MNHNS and CDR2 is SASEGT. The V end lost 6 bases, the J end lost 2 bases, and 8 bases lay between the germline ends. CDR3 sequence (DNA): TGTGCCAGCAGGGGCGATTCCAAAAACATTCAGTACTTC. This gives the protein CASRGDSKNIQYF.

This chain connects TRBV6-5 to TRBJ1-2; D remains unclear. The germline V gene encodes CDR1 MNHEY and CDR2 SVGAGI. This CDR3 has 13 amino acids. V was shortened by 2 bases and J by 4 bases, with 8 bases between the two germline ends. CDR3 in DNA: TGTGCCAGCAGTTACAGGCAGTTCTATGGCTACACCTTC. As protein: CASSYRQFYGYTF.

This clonotype was found a few times. The chain has TRBV5-1 and TRBJ2-5; 14 bases match TRBD2. The CDR3 length is 16 residues. V shed 0 bases and J 4 bases; nucleotides not matched to a gene: 2. CDR1 SGHRS and CDR2 YFSETQ come from the germline V gene. The CDR3 DNA sequence: TGCGCCAGCAGCTTGGGACTAGCGGGGGGGATAGAGACCCAGTACTTC. Translation: CASSLGLAGGIETQYF. The full variable domain, its missing parts supplied by reference TRBV5-1 and TRBJ2-5, is KAGVTQTPRYLIKTRGQQVTLSCSPISGHRSVSWYQQTPGQGLQFLFEYFSETQRNKGNFPGRFSGRQFSNSRSEMNVSTLELGDSALYLCASSLGLAGGIETQYFGPGTRLLVL.

A few counts support this clonotype. V is TRBV3-1 and J is TRBJ2-3, with D hard to call. Germline V gene data show CDR1 as LGHDT and CDR2 as YNNKEL (reference sequence). Trimming cost V 0 bases and J 1 base, with 8 bases left between them. CDR3 length equals 15 residues. The CDR3 coding sequence is TGTGCCAGCAGCCAAGAGTGGGGTCGCACAGATACGCAGTATTTT. It yields the protein CASSQEWGRTDTQYF.

This rearrangement joins TRBV5-1 to TRBJ2-5; D is uncertain. Trimming removed 0 bases from V and 1 base from J, with 7 bases in between. This CDR3 spans 14 amino acids. Germline assignment: CDR1 SGHRS and CDR2 YFSETQ. The CDR3 region has the DNA TGCGCCAGCAGCTTGGTATCGCTCCAAGAGACCCAGTACTTC. Its translation is CASSLVSLQETQYF.

This clonotype turned up a few times. J is TRBJ2-7 and V is TRBV20-1; maybe TRBD2 (6 bases). This CDR3 spans 14 amino acids. Germline CDR1 is DFQATT and CDR2 is SNEGSKA (reference sequence). The germline V and J ends were trimmed by 4 bases and 0 bases, with 13 bases remaining between them. The CDR3 sequence: CSATIGGSSYEQYF. The CDR3 region has the DNA TGCAGTGCTACCATCGGGGGAAGCTCCTACGAGCAGTACTTC.

Concerning this clonotype itself: This clone may be a read error of a much larger clone one base away. V usage is TRBV10-3 and J usage is TRBJ1-5; D may be TRBD1 (5 bases). V dropped 6 bases and J dropped 5 bases, with 23 bases sitting between them. The CDR3 sequence is 17 residues long. Germline CDR1 and CDR2: ENHRY and SYGVKD. The CDR3 loop reads CAISPLRGLSVDQPQHF. CDR3 sequence (DNA): TGTGCCATCAGCCCCCTGAGGGGCTTATCAGTAGATCAGCCCCAGCATTTT.

This clonotype turned up a few times. The rearrangement uses TRBV20-1 and TRBJ2-1, with 10 bases fitting TRBD1. Trimming took 6 bases from V and 6 from J; bases not matched to a gene: 8. The length of the CDR3 is 14 residues. Germline V gene data show CDR1 as DFQATT and CDR2 as SNEGSKA (reference sequence). The CDR3 loop is CSALPGQGFNEQFF. DNA for the CDR3: TGCAGTGCCCTACCGGGACAGGGGTTCAATGAGCAGTTCTTC.

This clonotype showed up just a few times. CDR3 sequence: CASRSGPSLETQYF. In DNA, the CDR3 is TGTGCCAGCAGGTCGGGTCCTTCCCTCGAGACCCAGTACTTC. The chain employs TRBV2 and TRBJ2-5, with D hard to call. Trimming took 6 bases from V and 5 from J, leaving 16 bases between them. The CDR3 covers 14 residues. Germline V gene sequence: CDR1 SNHLY, CDR2 FYNNEI.

The chain links TRBV20-1 to TRBJ1-1; D not certain. The germline gives CDR1 DFQATT, CDR2 SNEGSKA (reference sequence). This CDR3 comprises 13 residues. Trimming pared 0 bases from V and 2 bases from J, leaving 7 bases between. Written as DNA, the CDR3 is TGCAGTGCTAGAGAGGCCCTAAACACTGAAGCTTTCTTT. Its protein product is CSAREALNTEAFF.

This clonotype was counted only a few times. The chain uses TRBV5-1 and TRBJ2-3; 12 bases map to TRBD2. The CDR3 is 16 amino acids. CDR1 is SGHRS and CDR2 is YFSETQ in the germline V gene. Trimming removed 0 bases from V and 6 bases from J; junction bases left unmatched: 5. CDR3 amino acids: CASSLGLAGASDTQYF. The DNA for the CDR3 is TGCGCCAGCAGCTTGGGACTAGCGGGAGCGTCGGATACGCAGTATTTT.

The CDR3 sequence is CASSSLPQGSSYNEQFF. DNA for the CDR3: TGTGCCAGCAGCTCACTACCCCAGGGTTCCTCCTACAATGAGCAGTTCTTC. The chain is built from TRBV7-6 and TRBJ2-1; perhaps TRBD1 as D (5 bases). CDR1 and CDR2 (germline): SGHVS, FNYEAQ. V gave up 4 bases and J gave up 0 bases, with 16 bases separating them. This CDR3 comprises 17 residues.

This clonotype was detected many times. The gene calls are TRBV11-2 and TRBJ2-1; 10 bases map to TRBD2. There are 14 residues in the CDR3. J was trimmed by 8 bases and V by 4 bases; bases with no gene match: 5. Germline-derived CDR1 and CDR2 are SGHAT and FQNNGV. CDR3 nucleotides: TGTGCCAGCAGCTCCTCGACTAGCGGGTATGAGCAGTTCTTC. Amino acids: CASSSSTSGYEQFF.

The CDR3 nucleotides are TGCGCCACATCGATGGCTTCTTATAGCAATCAGCCCCAGCATTTT. Translation: CATSMASYSNQPQHF. V and J are TRBV10-2 and TRBJ1-5; D is unresolved. The V gene lost 10 bases and the J gene lost 0 bases, with 16 bases spanning the gap. This CDR3 has 15 amino acids. Per germline, CDR1 WSHSY and CDR2 SAAADI.

This clonotype has a count of ten or more. The J gene is TRBJ1-1, the V gene TRBV7-9; perhaps TRBD1 as D (5 bases). Trimming pared 5 bases from V and 1 base from J, leaving 14 bases between. Germline V gene data show CDR1 as SEHNR and CDR2 as FQNEAQ (reference sequence). The CDR3 is 15 residues long. The CDR3 nucleotides read TGTGCCAGCAGCCGATTCCCGGGGCGGAACACTGAAGCTTTCTTT. It yields the protein CASSRFPGRNTEAFF.

V is TRBV12-3 or TRBV12-4 and J is TRBJ2-1, with TRBD2 matching over 13 bases. V shed 5 bases, J shed 6 bases, and the junction held 10 bases outside the gene matches. The CDR3 has 17 amino acids. The DNA of the CDR3 is TGTGCCAGCAGTATCCTCCGCACTAGCGGGAGGGCCAATGAGCAGTTCTTC. Its protein is CASSILRTSGRANEQFF.

This clonotype was counted only a few times. The chain carries TRBV5-1 and TRBJ2-3; D remains ambiguous. The length of the CDR3 is 14 residues. Trimming took off 3 bases at V and 4 bases at J, with 12 bases between the two ends. Per germline, CDR1 SGHRS and CDR2 YFSETQ. The DNA for the CDR3 is TGCGCCAGCAGCTCCCGTCCAGCAGCAGATACGCAGTATTTT. Its translation is CASSSRPAADTQYF. The full variable domain, with the rest looked up from reference TRBV5-1 and TRBJ2-3, is KAGVTQTPRYLIKTRGQQVTLSCSPISGHRSVSWYQQTPGQGLQFLFEYFSETQRNKGNFPGRFSGRQFSNSRSEMNVSTLELGDSALYLCASSSRPAADTQYFGPGTRLTVL.

This clonotype came up a few times. V usage is TRBV4-3 and J usage is TRBJ2-3; D is undetermined. Trimming removed 4 bases at V and 5 bases at J, with 19 bases between. The CDR3 is made up of 16 amino acids. Looked up from germline, CDR1 is LGHNA and CDR2 is YSLEER. For the CDR3, the DNA is TGCGCCAGCAGCCCCACCCCGGATAGGGTGGGAGATACGCAGTATTTT. This codes for CASSPTPDRVGDTQYF.

The genes are TRBV3-1 and TRBJ1-2, with TRBD1 matching over 8 bases. Unmatched junction bases numbered 6, after V lost 2 bases and J lost 4 bases. In germline, CDR1 is LGHDT, CDR2 YNNKEL (reference sequence). This CDR3 is built from 15 residues. CDR3 DNA sequence: TGTGCCAGCAGCCAACAAAGGACAGGGACCTATGGCTACACCTTC. Protein sequence: CASSQQRTGTYGYTF.

This chain connects TRBV10-3 to TRBJ2-7; weak D call: TRBD1 (5 bases). V lost 3 bases and J 1 base, leaving 13 bases between the germline ends. The CDR3 runs 15 residues. Germline V gene sequence: CDR1 ENHRY, CDR2 SYGVKD. Written as DNA, the CDR3 is TGTGCCATCAGTGATGCTGGGGCGTATTCCTACGAGCAGTACTTC. This gives the protein CAISDAGAYSYEQYF.

This chain uses TRBV15 with TRBJ2-7; D uncertain. Between the trimmed V and J ends, which lost 4 bases and 2 bases, there was a span of 6 bases. This CDR3 is 12 amino acids long. Germline V lookup: CDR1 LNHNV, CDR2 YYDKDF (reference sequence). CDR3 sequence: CATSTTTYEQYF. Here the CDR3 DNA reads TGTGCCACCAGCACGACGACCTACGAGCAGTACTTC.

As DNA, the CDR3 is TGCAGTGCTAGAGATCTCAGGGGACCTAATGAAAAACTGTTTTTT. This gives the protein CSARDLRGPNEKLFF. The V call is TRBV20-1, the J call TRBJ1-4; D is perhaps TRBD1 (6 bases). CDR3 length: 15 amino acids. The germline V gene has CDR1 DFQATT and CDR2 SNEGSKA (reference sequence). V lost 0 bases and J 3 bases, leaving 11 bases between the germline ends.

This clonotype came up many times. The chain recombines TRBV15 with TRBJ1-1, with 9 nucleotides matching TRBD1. The length of the CDR3 is 12 residues. The V and J ends lost 5 bases and 8 bases, in that order; junction bases with no gene match: 3. Germline values: CDR1 LNHNV, CDR2 YYDKDF (reference sequence). The CDR3 protein is CATSADRGEAFF. The DNA of the CDR3 is TGTGCCACCAGCGCGGACAGGGGCGAAGCTTTCTTT.